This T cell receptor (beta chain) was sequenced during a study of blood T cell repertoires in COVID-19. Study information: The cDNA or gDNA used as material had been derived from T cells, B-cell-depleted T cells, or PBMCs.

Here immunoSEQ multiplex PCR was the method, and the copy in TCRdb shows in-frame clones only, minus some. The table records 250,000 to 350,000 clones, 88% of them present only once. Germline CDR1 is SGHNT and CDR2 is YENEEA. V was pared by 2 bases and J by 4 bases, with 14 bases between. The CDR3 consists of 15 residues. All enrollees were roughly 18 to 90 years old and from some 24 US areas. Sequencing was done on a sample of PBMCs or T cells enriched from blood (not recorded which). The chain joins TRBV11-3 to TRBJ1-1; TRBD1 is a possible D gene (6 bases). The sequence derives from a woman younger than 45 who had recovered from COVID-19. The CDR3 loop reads CASSLPGRGRTEAFF. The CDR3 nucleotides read TGTGCCAGCAGCTTACCCGGGCGGGGGCGCACTGAAGCTTTCTTT.